This entry describes one T cell receptor beta chain. Its antigen is not known. The data derive from a study of CD8 T cells in Susac syndrome. CD8+ and CD4+ T cells circulating in blood were sequenced for TCR beta. With random hexamers, roughly 0.5 to 1 ug RNA was reverse transcribed. The method of amplification for TCR beta CDR3 was immunoSEQ multiplex PCR, covering 54 Vbeta and 13 Jbeta. TCRdb re-derived calls from the immunoSEQ multiplex PCR reads in MiXCR, one entry per CDR3 protein. The sample carries about 140,000 distinct CDR3 sequences, approximately 95% recorded once. The V end was cut by 5 bases, the J end by 7 bases, with 8 bases between. The CDR3 consists of 11 residues. Germline CDR1 and CDR2: SGHAT and FQNNGV. Study-level points and caveats: When the CD4+ T cell repertoires of patients with Susac syndrome were examined, they did not show any clonal expansion.

This TCR was sampled from a human donor with Susac syndrome. V is TRBV11-2 and J is TRBJ1-1; D is unclear. Material: CD4+ T cells from PBMCs. DNA for the CDR3: TGTGCCAGCAGCGAGAGGGATGAAGCTTTCTTT. Protein: CASSERDEAFF.